This TCR beta chain was captured by sequencing in a study of blood T cell repertoires in COVID-19. CDR1 and CDR2 (germline): SNHLY, FYNNEI. The CDR3 runs 14 residues. V lost 7 bases and J 8 bases, leaving 18 bases between the germline ends. Per the original data handling: The assay estimated nucleated cells by amplifying reference gene primers. Clones were read by immunoSEQ multiplex PCR, and TCRdb kept only the in-frame ones, dropping some. V, J and clone size are those of that table, while D and trimming were read from the DNA. The data show about 120,000 clones, roughly 80% seen once. The TCR originated in a human donor in a cohort sampled during active COVID-19. The chain couples TRBV2 to TRBJ2-1; D may be TRBD2 (6 bases). Material for sequencing was peripheral blood. CDR3 bases: TGTGCCAGCAAGGCGGGACTGGGGCGACATGAGCAGTTCTTC. This sequence encodes CASKAGLGRHEQFF.